A selection of T cell receptor beta chains follows, all from one sample in a study of post-analysis software for immune sequencing data. TCRdb passed the PCR reads through MiXCR, listing each CDR3 protein once. The sample lists about 460,000 distinct CDR3 sequences, less than 45% occurring once. Sample: blood. Receptors originate from a girl under 18 with multiple sclerosis. Each CDR3 is given with its conserved first and last residue. Fields, in order: D gene, V gene, J gene, clone size, CDR3 DNA, CDR3 protein. D genes are given only for firm matches. Expanded clones are given a class, and other clones once, few, many or no size at all.

d_call: NA; v_call: TRBV7-8; j_call: TRBJ1-1; clone_size: NA; cdr3_nt: TGTGCCAGCACCCTGGCTAACACTGAAGCTTTCTTT; cdr3_aa: CASTLANTEAFF
d_call: TRBD1; v_call: TRBV11-1; j_call: TRBJ2-7; clone_size: few; cdr3_nt: TGTGCCAGCAGCCCCGAAGGGCCGGGACAGCCCTACGAGCAGTACTTC; cdr3_aa: CASSPEGPGQPYEQYF
d_call: TRBD1; v_call: TRBV20-1; j_call: TRBJ2-7; clone_size: NA; cdr3_nt: TGCAGTGCTCGTGGGACAGATTTTTCCTACGAGCAGTACTTC; cdr3_aa: CSARGTDFSYEQYF
d_call: TRBD1; v_call: TRBV30; j_call: TRBJ2-7; clone_size: NA; cdr3_nt: TGTGCCTGGAGCGCCGGGACAGGTCCGTCCTACGAGCAGTACTTC; cdr3_aa: CAWSAGTGPSYEQYF
d_call: NA; v_call: TRBV9; j_call: TRBJ2-1; clone_size: NA; cdr3_nt: TGTGCCAGCAGCGTAGACCCCCCAGGGGAGAATGAGCAGTTCTTC; cdr3_aa: CASSVDPPGENEQFF
d_call: NA; v_call: TRBV20-1; j_call: TRBJ2-7; clone_size: few; cdr3_nt: TGCAGTGCTAGAAAGGGACCCTCCTACGAGCAGTACTTC; cdr3_aa: CSARKGPSYEQYF
d_call: NA; v_call: TRBV29-1; j_call: TRBJ2-5; clone_size: few; cdr3_nt: TGCAGCGTAGCGGAGGGGGAGGTCGCGGAGACCCAGTACTTC; cdr3_aa: CSVAEGEVAETQYF
d_call: TRBD1; v_call: TRBV28; j_call: TRBJ2-1; clone_size: few; cdr3_nt: TGTGCCAGCAGCCTTGGGATAGTAAGACAGGGGATCTACGATGAGCAGTTCTTC; cdr3_aa: CASSLGIVRQGIYDEQFF
d_call: NA; v_call: TRBV2; j_call: TRBJ2-7; clone_size: NA; cdr3_nt: TGTGCCAGCAGTGGACTCGACGAGCAGTACTTC; cdr3_aa: CASSGLDEQYF
d_call: TRBD2; v_call: TRBV5-6; j_call: TRBJ2-1; clone_size: many; cdr3_nt: TGTGCCAGCAGCGGACTAGCGGGAGACCCCAATGAGCAGTTCTTC; cdr3_aa: CASSGLAGDPNEQFF
d_call: NA; v_call: TRBV5-1; j_call: TRBJ2-1; clone_size: few; cdr3_nt: TGCGCCAGCAGCTTGGGCTCACCCCCCGGTGAGCAGTTCTTC; cdr3_aa: CASSLGSPPGEQFF
d_call: NA; v_call: TRBV12-3/TRBV12-4; j_call: TRBJ2-1; clone_size: NA; cdr3_nt: TGTGCCAGCAGTTTTCGGGTTTACAATGAGCAGTTCTTC; cdr3_aa: CASSFRVYNEQFF
d_call: TRBD2; v_call: TRBV20-1; j_call: TRBJ2-5; clone_size: few; cdr3_nt: TGCAGTGCCAAACTAGCGGGAGCAGAGACCCAGTACTTC; cdr3_aa: CSAKLAGAETQYF
d_call: NA; v_call: TRBV10-3; j_call: TRBJ2-6; clone_size: NA; cdr3_nt: TGTGCCATCAGTGAGACTACAGGGAAAGTCTCTGGGGCCAACGTCCTGACTTTC; cdr3_aa: CAISETTGKVSGANVLTF
d_call: TRBD2; v_call: TRBV6-2/TRBV6-3; j_call: TRBJ2-5; clone_size: few; cdr3_nt: TGTGCCAGCAGCGTAGGGACTAGTTCGTCGGAGACCCAGTACTTC; cdr3_aa: CASSVGTSSSETQYF
d_call: NA; v_call: TRBV6-6; j_call: TRBJ1-5; clone_size: few; cdr3_nt: TGTGCCAGCAGTTACTCAACTGGGGGCAATCAGCCCCAGCATTTT; cdr3_aa: CASSYSTGGNQPQHF
d_call: TRBD2; v_call: TRBV9; j_call: TRBJ2-7; clone_size: many; cdr3_nt: TGTGCCAGCAGCGGAACTAGCGGGACCTACGAGCAGTACTTC; cdr3_aa: CASSGTSGTYEQYF
d_call: NA; v_call: TRBV12-3/TRBV12-4; j_call: TRBJ2-5; clone_size: few; cdr3_nt: TGTGCCAGCAGTTTGCTGAGCCAAGAGACCCAGTACTTC; cdr3_aa: CASSLLSQETQYF
d_call: NA; v_call: TRBV5-1; j_call: TRBJ2-3; clone_size: few; cdr3_nt: TGCGCCAGCAGCCCTCAGGGTGTCACAGATACGCAGTATTTT; cdr3_aa: CASSPQGVTDTQYF
d_call: TRBD2; v_call: TRBV6-5; j_call: TRBJ2-7; clone_size: NA; cdr3_nt: TGTGCCAGCAGAGGGCTAGCGGACTGCGAGCAGTACTTC; cdr3_aa: CASRGLADCEQYF
d_call: TRBD2; v_call: TRBV12-3/TRBV12-4; j_call: TRBJ2-5; clone_size: NA; cdr3_nt: TGTGCCAGCAGGCAGGCTAGCGGTGTTGAGACCCAGTACTTC; cdr3_aa: CASRQASGVETQYF
d_call: TRBD2; v_call: TRBV9; j_call: TRBJ2-5; clone_size: few; cdr3_nt: TGTGCCAGCAGCGTAGAAGTAGCGGGAGGGCAAGAGACCCAGTACTTC; cdr3_aa: CASSVEVAGGQETQYF
d_call: NA; v_call: TRBV28; j_call: TRBJ2-7; clone_size: few; cdr3_nt: TGTGCCAGCAGGGATTCCATCTACGAGCAGTACTTC; cdr3_aa: CASRDSIYEQYF